This T cell receptor beta chain was recovered during a study of cytomegalovirus exposure and HLA in healthy donors. The germline V and J ends were trimmed by 6 bases and 0 bases, with 15 bases remaining between them. This CDR3 spans 15 amino acids. Germline CDR1 reads SNHLY; CDR2 reads FYNNEI. As for this clone: Its antigen remains unidentified.

General study findings and limits: It was likely that a cluster of highly shared sequence variants was a sequencing artifact. Among TCR beta chains, those listed as cytomegalovirus-associated numbered some 160. Later genetic work tied a missense DCLRE1C variant to beta-chain V and J trimming. A later analysis found TCR association rates differed by HLA locus, highest for DRB1 and lowest for HLA-C.

It was with 60 Vbeta and 13 Jbeta primers that the PCR ran. Data came from immunoSEQ multiplex PCR; TCRdb stores just in-frame clones and leaves some out. The table shows 180,000 or so clones, with about 79% occurring only once. This TCR was recovered from a female donor in good health and CMV-seronegative. The sample was PBMCs. The chain is built from TRBV2 and TRBJ2-7; a possible D gene is TRBD2 (5 bases). The CDR3 loop is CASSKDRGISYEQYF. The CDR3 DNA sequence: TGTGCCAGCAGCAAAGACCGGGGAATCTCCTACGAGCAGTACTTC. The variable domain in full, completed from reference TRBV2 and TRBJ2-7, reads EPEVTQTPSHQVTQMGQEVILRCVPISNHLYFYWYRQILGQKVEFLVSFYNNEISEKSEIFDDQFSVERPDGSNFTLKIRSTKLEDSAMYFCASSKDRGISYEQYFGPGTRLTVT.